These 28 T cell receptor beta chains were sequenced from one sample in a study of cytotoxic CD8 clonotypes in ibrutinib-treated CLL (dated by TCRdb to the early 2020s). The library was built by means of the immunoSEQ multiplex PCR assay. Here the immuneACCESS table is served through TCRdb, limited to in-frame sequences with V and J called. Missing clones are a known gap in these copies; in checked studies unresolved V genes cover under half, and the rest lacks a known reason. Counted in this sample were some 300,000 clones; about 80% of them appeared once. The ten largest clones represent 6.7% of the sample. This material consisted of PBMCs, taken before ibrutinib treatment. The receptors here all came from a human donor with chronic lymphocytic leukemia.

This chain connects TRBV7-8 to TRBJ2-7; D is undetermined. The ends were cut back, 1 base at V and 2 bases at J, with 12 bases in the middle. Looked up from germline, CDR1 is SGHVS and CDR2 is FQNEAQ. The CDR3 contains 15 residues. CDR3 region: CASSLGDSLTYEQYF. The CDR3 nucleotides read TGTGCCAGCAGCTTAGGAGACTCCTTAACCTACGAGCAGTACTTC.

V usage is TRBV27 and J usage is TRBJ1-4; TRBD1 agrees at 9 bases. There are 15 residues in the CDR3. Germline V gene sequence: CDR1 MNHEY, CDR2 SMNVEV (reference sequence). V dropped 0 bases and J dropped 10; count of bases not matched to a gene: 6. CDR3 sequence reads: CASSLSGTGQGKLFF. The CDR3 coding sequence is TGTGCCAGCAGTTTATCCGGGACAGGGCAGGGAAAACTGTTTTTT.

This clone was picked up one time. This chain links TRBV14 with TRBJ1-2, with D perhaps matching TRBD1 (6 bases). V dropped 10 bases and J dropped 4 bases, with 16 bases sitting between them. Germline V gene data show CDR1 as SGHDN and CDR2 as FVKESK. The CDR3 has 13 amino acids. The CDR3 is CATDMTGGYGYTF. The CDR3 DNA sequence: TGTGCCACCGATATGACAGGCGGCTATGGCTACACCTTC.

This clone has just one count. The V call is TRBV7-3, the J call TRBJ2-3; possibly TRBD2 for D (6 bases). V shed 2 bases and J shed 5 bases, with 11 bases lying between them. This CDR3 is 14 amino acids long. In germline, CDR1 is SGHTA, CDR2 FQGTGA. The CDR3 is CASSLRFSGDTQYF. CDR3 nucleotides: TGTGCCAGCAGCTTACGTTTTAGCGGAGATACGCAGTATTTT.

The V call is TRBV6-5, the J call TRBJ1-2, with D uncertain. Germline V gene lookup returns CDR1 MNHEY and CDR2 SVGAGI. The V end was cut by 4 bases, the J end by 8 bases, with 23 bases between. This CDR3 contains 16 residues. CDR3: CASSSRPRWGTDGYTF. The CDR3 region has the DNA TGTGCCAGCAGTTCCCGTCCGAGATGGGGAACGGACGGCTACACCTTC.

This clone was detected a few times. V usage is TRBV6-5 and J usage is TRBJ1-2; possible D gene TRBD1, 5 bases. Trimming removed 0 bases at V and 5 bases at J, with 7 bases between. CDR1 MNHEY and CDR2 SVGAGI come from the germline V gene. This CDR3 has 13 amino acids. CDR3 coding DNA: TGTGCCAGCAGTTACTCGTGGGGGTATGGCTACACCTTC. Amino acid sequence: CASSYSWGYGYTF.

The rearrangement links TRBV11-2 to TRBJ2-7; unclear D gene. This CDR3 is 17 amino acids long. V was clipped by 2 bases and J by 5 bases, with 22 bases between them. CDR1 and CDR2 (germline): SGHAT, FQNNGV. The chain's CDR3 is CASSLLRFGLPRNEQYF. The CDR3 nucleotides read TGTGCCAGCAGCTTACTGCGGTTCGGGCTCCCGAGGAACGAGCAGTACTTC. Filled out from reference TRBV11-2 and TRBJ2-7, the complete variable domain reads EAGVAQSPRYKIIEKRQSVAFWCNPISGHATLYWYQQILGQGPKLLIQFQNNGVVDDSQLPKDRFSAERLKGVDSTLKIQPAKLEDSAVYLCASSLLRFGLPRNEQYFGPGTRLTVT.

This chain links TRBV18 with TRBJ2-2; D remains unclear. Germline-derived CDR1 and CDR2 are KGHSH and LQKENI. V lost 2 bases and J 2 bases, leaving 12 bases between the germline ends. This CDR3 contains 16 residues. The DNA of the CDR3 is TGTGCCAGCTCACCAATCCCTTCTTTCAACACCGGGGAGCTGTTTTTT. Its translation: CASSPIPSFNTGELFF.

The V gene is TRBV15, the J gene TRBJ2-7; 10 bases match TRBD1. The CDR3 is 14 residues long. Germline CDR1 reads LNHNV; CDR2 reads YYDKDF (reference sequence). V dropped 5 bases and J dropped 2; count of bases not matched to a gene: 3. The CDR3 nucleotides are TGTGCCACCAGCGAGGGACAGGGGACCTACGAGCAGTACTTC. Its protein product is CATSEGQGTYEQYF.

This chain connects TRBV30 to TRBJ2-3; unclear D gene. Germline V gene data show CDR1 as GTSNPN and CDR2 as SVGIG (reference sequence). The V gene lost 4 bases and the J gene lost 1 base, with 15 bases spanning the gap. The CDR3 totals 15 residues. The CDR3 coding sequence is TGTGCCTGGACCCGCCCCCACCGGCGCACAGATACGCAGTATTTT. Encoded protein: CAWTRPHRRTDTQYF.

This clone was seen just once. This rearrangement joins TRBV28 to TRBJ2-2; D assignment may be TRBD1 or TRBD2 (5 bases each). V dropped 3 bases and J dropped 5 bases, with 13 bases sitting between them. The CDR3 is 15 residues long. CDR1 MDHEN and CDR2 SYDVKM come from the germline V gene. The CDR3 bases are TGTGCCAGCAGTTTCGGGACGGACCGAACCGGGGAGCTGTTTTTT. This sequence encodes CASSFGTDRTGELFF.

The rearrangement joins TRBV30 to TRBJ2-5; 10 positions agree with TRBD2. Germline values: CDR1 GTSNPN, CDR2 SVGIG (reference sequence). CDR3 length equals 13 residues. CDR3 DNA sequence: TGTTCCCTAGCGGGAGATCTCCAAGAGACCCAGTACTTC. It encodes CSLAGDLQETQYF.

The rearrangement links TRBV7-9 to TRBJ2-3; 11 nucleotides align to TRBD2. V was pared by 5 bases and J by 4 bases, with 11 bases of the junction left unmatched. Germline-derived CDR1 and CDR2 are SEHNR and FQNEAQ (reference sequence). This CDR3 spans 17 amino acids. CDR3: CASSTWTSGPQADTQYF. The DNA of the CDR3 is TGTGCCAGCAGCACATGGACTAGCGGGCCTCAGGCAGATACGCAGTATTTT.

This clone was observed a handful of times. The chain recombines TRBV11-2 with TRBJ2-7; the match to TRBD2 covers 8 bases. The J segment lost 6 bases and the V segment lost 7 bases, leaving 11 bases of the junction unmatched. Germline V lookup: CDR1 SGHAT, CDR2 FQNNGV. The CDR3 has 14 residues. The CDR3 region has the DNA TGTGCCAGCAACAAAGTCGGGACTAGGGGCGAGCAGTACTTC. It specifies CASNKVGTRGEQYF.

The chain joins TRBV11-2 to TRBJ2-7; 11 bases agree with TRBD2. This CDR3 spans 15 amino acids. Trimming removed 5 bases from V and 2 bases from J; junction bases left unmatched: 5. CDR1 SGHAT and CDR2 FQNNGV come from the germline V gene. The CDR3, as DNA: TGTGCCAGCAGCATAAATAGCGGGAGGGCCTACGAGCAGTACTTC. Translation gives CASSINSGRAYEQYF.

Written as DNA, the CDR3 is TGTGCCAGCCAGGTTAGCGGACCAGCCTACAATGAGCAGTTCTTC. Protein product: CASQVSGPAYNEQFF. The genes are TRBV7-8 and TRBJ2-1, with D perhaps matching TRBD2 (6 bases). V lost 8 bases, J lost 2 bases, and 16 bases lay in between. Germline CDR1 SGHVS, CDR2 FQNEAQ. The CDR3 is 15 amino acids. The whole variable domain, filled in from reference TRBV7-8 and TRBJ2-1, reads GAGVSQSPRYKVAKRGQDVALRCDPISGHVSLFWYQQALGQGPEFLTYFQNEAQLDKSGLPSDRFFAERPEGSVSTLKIQRTQQEDSAVYLCASQVSGPAYNEQFFGPGTRLTVL.

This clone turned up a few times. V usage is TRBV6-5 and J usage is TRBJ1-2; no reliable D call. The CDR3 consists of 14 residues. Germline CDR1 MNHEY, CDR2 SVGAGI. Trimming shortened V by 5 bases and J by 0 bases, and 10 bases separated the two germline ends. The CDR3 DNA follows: TGTGCCAGCAGTAGACGGACGGCTAACTATGGCTACACCTTC. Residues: CASSRRTANYGYTF.

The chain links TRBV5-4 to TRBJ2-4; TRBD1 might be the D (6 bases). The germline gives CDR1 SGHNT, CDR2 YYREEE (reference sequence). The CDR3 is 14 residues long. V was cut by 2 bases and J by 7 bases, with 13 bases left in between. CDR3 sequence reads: CASSLGGIGNIQYF. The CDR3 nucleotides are TGTGCCAGCAGCTTAGGGGGAATCGGGAACATTCAGTACTTC.

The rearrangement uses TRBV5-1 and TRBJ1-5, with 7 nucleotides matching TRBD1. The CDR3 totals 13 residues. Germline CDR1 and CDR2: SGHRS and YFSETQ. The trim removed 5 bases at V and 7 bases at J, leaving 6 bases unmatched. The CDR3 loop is CASRRDSWQPQHF. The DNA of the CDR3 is TGCGCCAGCAGGAGGGACAGCTGGCAGCCCCAGCATTTT.

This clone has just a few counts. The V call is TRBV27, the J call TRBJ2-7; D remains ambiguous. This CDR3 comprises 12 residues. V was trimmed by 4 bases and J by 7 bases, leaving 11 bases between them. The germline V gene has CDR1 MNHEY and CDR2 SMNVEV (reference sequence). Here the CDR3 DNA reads TGTGCCAGCAGTTCCCCACGTCGGGAGCAGTACTTC. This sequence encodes CASSSPRREQYF.

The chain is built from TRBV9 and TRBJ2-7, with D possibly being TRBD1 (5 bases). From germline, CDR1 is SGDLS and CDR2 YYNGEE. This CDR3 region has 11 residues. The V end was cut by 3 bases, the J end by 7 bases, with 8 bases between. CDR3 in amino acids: CASSAGQEQYF. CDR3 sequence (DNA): TGTGCCAGCAGCGCCGGACAAGAGCAGTACTTC.

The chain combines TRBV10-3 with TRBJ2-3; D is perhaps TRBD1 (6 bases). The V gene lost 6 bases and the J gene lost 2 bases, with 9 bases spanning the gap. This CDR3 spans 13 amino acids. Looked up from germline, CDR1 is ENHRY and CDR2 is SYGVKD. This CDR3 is CAIRRTDTDTQYF. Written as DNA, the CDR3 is TGTGCCATCAGGAGGACAGACACAGATACGCAGTATTTT.

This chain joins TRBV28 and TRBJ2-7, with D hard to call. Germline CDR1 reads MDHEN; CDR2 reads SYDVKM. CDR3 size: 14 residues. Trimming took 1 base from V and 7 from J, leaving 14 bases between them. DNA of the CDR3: TGTGCCAGCAGTTTATCGCCGTTCTTGGGGGAGCAGTACTTC. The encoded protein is CASSLSPFLGEQYF.

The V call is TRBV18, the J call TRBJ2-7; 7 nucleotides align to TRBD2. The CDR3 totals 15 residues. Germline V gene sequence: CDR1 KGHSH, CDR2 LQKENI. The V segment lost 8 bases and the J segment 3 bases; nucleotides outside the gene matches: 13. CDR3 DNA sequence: TGTGCCAGCCAAACGGGGGAGGGGTCGCACTACGAGCAGTACTTC. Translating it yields CASQTGEGSHYEQYF.

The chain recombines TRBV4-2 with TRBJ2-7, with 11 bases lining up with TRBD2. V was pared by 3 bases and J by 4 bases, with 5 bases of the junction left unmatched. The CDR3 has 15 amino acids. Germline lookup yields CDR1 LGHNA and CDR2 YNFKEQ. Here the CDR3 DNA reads TGTGCCAGCAGCCACACTAGCGGGAGTCAATACGAGCAGTACTTC. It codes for CASSHTSGSQYEQYF.

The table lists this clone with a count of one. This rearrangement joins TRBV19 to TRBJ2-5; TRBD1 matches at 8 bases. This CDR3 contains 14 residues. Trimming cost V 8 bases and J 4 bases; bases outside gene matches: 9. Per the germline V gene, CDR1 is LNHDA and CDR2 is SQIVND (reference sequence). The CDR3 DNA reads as TGTGCCAGTCATGCCCCAGGGGGCGGAGAGACCCAGTACTTC. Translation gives CASHAPGGGETQYF.

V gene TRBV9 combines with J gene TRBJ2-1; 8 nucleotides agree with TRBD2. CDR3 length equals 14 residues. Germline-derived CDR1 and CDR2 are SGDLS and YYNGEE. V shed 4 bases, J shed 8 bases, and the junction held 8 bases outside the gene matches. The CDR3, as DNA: TGTGCCAGCAGCCCGTATAGCGGGAACGATGAGCAGTTCTTC. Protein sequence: CASSPYSGNDEQFF. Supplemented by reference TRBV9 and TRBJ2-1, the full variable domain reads DSGVTQTPKHLITATGQRVTLRCSPRSGDLSVYWYQQSLDQGLQFLIQYYNGEERAKGNILERFSAQQFPDLHSELNLSSLELGDSALYFCASSPYSGNDEQFFGPGTRLTVL.

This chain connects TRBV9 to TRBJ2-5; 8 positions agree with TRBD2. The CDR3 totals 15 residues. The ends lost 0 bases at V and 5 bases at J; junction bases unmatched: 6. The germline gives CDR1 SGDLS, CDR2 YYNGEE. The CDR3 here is CASSVEGGRHETQYF. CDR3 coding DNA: TGTGCCAGCAGCGTAGAGGGCGGGAGGCACGAGACCCAGTACTTC.